Each of the 21 T cell receptor beta chains below was sequenced from the same sample in a study of response to subunit inactivated influenza vaccine. TCRdb re-called the RT-PCR reads through MiXCR, storing one row per CDR3 protein. The table records a few hundred thousand distinct CDR3 sequences, 12% of them present only once. The starting material was non-naive T cells sorted from PBMCs, obtained 14 to 15 days before vaccination. Receptors originate from a man in his forties or fifties who received an inactivated influenza vaccine.

In DNA form, the CDR3 reads TGTGCCAGCAGCCAAGAGTCCCGAGATACGCAGTATTTT. Encoded protein: CASSQESRDTQYF. The J gene is TRBJ2-3, the V gene TRBV3-1; D call uncertain. V lost 0 bases, J lost 5 bases, and 6 bases lay in between. CDR1 is LGHDT and CDR2 is YNNKEL in the germline V gene (reference sequence). This CDR3 comprises 13 residues.

There are many counts of this clonotype. The chain recombines TRBV27 with TRBJ1-2; TRBD1 is a possible D gene (6 bases). Germline values: CDR1 MNHEY, CDR2 SMNVEV (reference sequence). CDR3 length: 16 residues. V shed 3 bases and J shed 8 bases, with 22 bases lying between them. CDR3 nucleotide sequence: TGTGCCAGCAGTTTTTATCCCCGAAAGGGGGGTGGAGGCTACACCTTC. Protein sequence: CASSFYPRKGGGGYTF.

V gene TRBV7-3 combines with J gene TRBJ2-5; D is possibly TRBD1 or TRBD2 (5 bases each). CDR1 SGHTA and CDR2 FQGTGA come from the germline V gene. Deletions cut 5 bases from V and 2 bases from J, with 15 bases between. This CDR3 contains 15 residues. This CDR3 is CASSRGVHPQETQYF. The CDR3 DNA is TGTGCCAGCAGCCGAGGGGTTCACCCGCAAGAGACCCAGTACTTC.

This clonotype came up many times. The chain uses TRBV12-3 or TRBV12-4 and TRBJ2-7; 11 positions agree with TRBD1. With V trimmed by 5 bases and J by 2 bases, 8 bases remained unmatched. The CDR3 totals 16 residues. Written as DNA, the CDR3 is TGTGCCAGCAGTACCGCCGGGACAGGGGGAACCTACGAGCAGTACTTC. Translation gives CASSTAGTGGTYEQYF.

This clonotype has more than one count but fewer than ten. The CDR3 sequence is CASSSFAGGFSEQYF. The CDR3 nucleotides read TGTGCCAGCAGCTCGTTTGCGGGAGGGTTCTCCGAGCAGTACTTC. The chain combines TRBV7-2 with TRBJ2-7; 9 nucleotides match TRBD2. Germline CDR1 reads SGHTA; CDR2 reads FQGNSA. Trimming at V came to 4 bases and at J to 6 bases, leaving 10 bases not matched to a gene. The CDR3 contains 15 residues. Drawing the rest from reference TRBV7-2 and TRBJ2-7, the complete variable domain is GAGVSQSPSNKVTEKGKDVELRCDPISGHTALYWYRQSLGQGLEFLIYFQGNSAPDKSGLPSDRFSAERTGGSVSTLTIQRTQQEDSAVYLCASSSFAGGFSEQYFGPGTRLTVT.

This clonotype was seen only a few times. V usage is TRBV10-3 and J usage is TRBJ2-7; a weak D match, TRBD1 (5 bases). Deletions cut 2 bases from V and 0 bases from J, with 11 bases between. Germline CDR1 is ENHRY and CDR2 is SYGVKD. The CDR3 is 15 amino acids. Here the CDR3 DNA reads TGTGCCATCAGTGAGGCGGCAGGGTCCTCCTACGAGCAGTACTTC. This codes for CAISEAAGSSYEQYF.

This chain uses TRBV3-1 with TRBJ2-7; 7 bases are shared with TRBD2. The CDR3 covers 16 residues. The V gene end was trimmed by 1 base and the J gene end by 2 bases; junction bases not matched to a gene: 8. Germline values: CDR1 LGHDT, CDR2 YNNKEL (reference sequence). This chain's CDR3 is CASSQGGGIYAYEQYF. The CDR3, as DNA: TGTGCCAGCAGCCAAGGCGGGGGAATTTACGCCTACGAGCAGTACTTC.

In its sample, this clonotype was seen a few times. This chain joins TRBV2 and TRBJ2-7, with 9 bases lining up with TRBD1. The CDR3 contains 12 residues. The germline CDR1 and CDR2 sequences are SNHLY and FYNNEI. The V and J ends lost 8 bases and 7 bases, in that order; junction bases with no gene match: 6. CDR3 coding DNA: TGTGCCAGCGGGACAGGGATTGGGGAGCAGTACTTC. The encoded protein is CASGTGIGEQYF.

This clonotype was seen a handful of times. The J gene is TRBJ1-2, the V gene TRBV5-6; D unresolved. Trimming cost V 1 base and J 0 bases, with 16 bases left between them. The CDR3 runs 17 residues. The germline gives CDR1 SGHDT, CDR2 YYEEEE. CDR3 residues: CASSLFRRQTSNYGYTF. CDR3 DNA sequence: TGTGCCAGCAGCTTGTTCCGGAGGCAGACCTCTAACTATGGCTACACCTTC. The full variable domain, its missing parts supplied by reference TRBV5-6 and TRBJ1-2, is DAGVTQSPTHLIKTRGQQVTLRCSPKSGHDTVSWYQQALGQGPQFIFQYYEEEERQRGNFPDRFSGHQFPNYSSELNVNALLLGDSALYLCASSLFRRQTSNYGYTFGSGTRLTVV.

The table lists this clonotype with a few counts. The junction and the germline gene differ at one end; a read error may be behind it. The chain links TRBV5-1 to TRBJ2-3; TRBD2 matches at 9 bases. CDR1 is SGHRS, CDR2 YFSETQ, per germline. The CDR3 is 15 amino acids. In DNA, the CDR3 is TGCGCCAGCAGCTTTAGACTAGCGGACACAGTTACGCAGTATTTT. Its protein product is CASSFRLADTVTQYF.

The chain is built from TRBV11-1 and TRBJ2-6, with no clear D. V lost 5 bases, J lost 1 base, and 12 bases lay in between. Germline CDR1 reads SGHAT; CDR2 reads FQDESV (reference sequence). The CDR3 spans 16 residues. CDR3 residues: CASSPSSSSGANVLTF. The CDR3 bases are TGTGCCAGCAGCCCGTCCAGTTCTTCTGGGGCCAACGTCCTGACTTTC.

This clonotype came up a few times. V is TRBV7-8 and J is TRBJ2-5; 10 nucleotides line up with TRBD2. Losses at the gene ends were 6 bases for V and 5 bases for J; bases not matched to a gene: 9. CDR1 is SGHVS and CDR2 is FQNEAQ in the germline V gene. CDR3 length equals 15 residues. The CDR3 bases are TGTGCCAGCAGAGGAGCGGGGGGGCCGTCGGAGACCCAGTACTTC. Its protein product is CASRGAGGPSETQYF.

This clonotype came up a few times. The rearrangement uses TRBV4-1 and TRBJ1-2; 7 bases agree with TRBD1. V gave up 1 base and J gave up 0 bases; unmatched junction bases: 8. This CDR3 is built from 17 residues. Per germline, CDR1 MGHRA and CDR2 YSYEKL. DNA of the CDR3: TGCGCCAGCAGCCAAGCCCCGTACAGGGGAACTAACTATGGCTACACCTTC. Translation gives CASSQAPYRGTNYGYTF.

This chain joins TRBV20-1 and TRBJ1-2; D remains ambiguous. V gave up 2 bases and J gave up 0 bases, with 7 bases separating them. Looked up from germline, CDR1 is DFQATT and CDR2 is SNEGSKA (reference sequence). The CDR3 sequence is 13 residues long. DNA of the CDR3: TGCAGTGCTAGACCGCCAGCTAACTATGGCTACACCTTC. It yields the protein CSARPPANYGYTF.

The rearrangement links TRBV6-5 to TRBJ2-6; D is uncertain. Trimming shortened V by 0 bases and J by 1 base, and 4 bases separated the two germline ends. The length of the CDR3 is 15 residues. CDR1 MNHEY and CDR2 SVGAGI come from the germline V gene. DNA of the CDR3: TGTGCCAGCAGTTACTCTCCTTCTGGGGCCAACGTCCTGACTTTC. It is translated as CASSYSPSGANVLTF.

For this clonotype: One end of the junction varies from germline; a read error may be responsible. The chain has TRBV12-3 or TRBV12-4 and TRBJ2-1, with TRBD2 matching over 9 bases. This CDR3 has 18 residues. CDR3 sequence reads: CTSCSPGLAGHSYNEQFF. CDR3 DNA: TGTACCAGCTGTTCCCCGGGGCTAGCGGGGCACTCCTACAATGAGCAGTTCTTC.

The CDR3 reads CASSSQGGRGEQYF. DNA for the CDR3: TGTGCCAGCAGCTCACAGGGAGGGAGGGGCGAGCAGTACTTC. The V gene is TRBV7-2, the J gene TRBJ2-7; TRBD2 is a possible D gene (7 bases). CDR1 and CDR2 (germline): SGHTA, FQGNSA. The V and J ends lost 4 bases and 6 bases respectively, with 16 bases between them. The CDR3 runs 14 residues.

The V gene is TRBV30, the J gene TRBJ2-7; 8 bases are a match to TRBD2. The CDR3 has 17 amino acids. Germline lookup yields CDR1 GTSNPN and CDR2 SVGIG (reference sequence). Trimming took 4 bases from V and 4 from J; bases not matched to a gene: 18. CDR3 DNA: TGTGCCTGGATGCATTCTCGGGGGGGCTGGGGAGGGTACGAGCAGTACTTC. Translating it yields CAWMHSRGGWGGYEQYF.

This clonotype has a handful of counts. The rearrangement uses TRBV20-1 and TRBJ2-7, with D uncertain. The CDR3 totals 13 residues. From germline, CDR1 is DFQATT and CDR2 SNEGSKA (reference sequence). V lost 4 bases and J 6 bases, leaving 16 bases between the germline ends. CDR3 sequence: CSATLSYVGEQYF. CDR3 sequence (DNA): TGCAGTGCTACATTGTCCTACGTCGGCGAGCAGTACTTC.

The chain recombines TRBV5-1 with TRBJ2-3; D is possibly TRBD1 (5 bases). The CDR3 loop spans 15 amino acids. The germline V and J ends were trimmed by 5 bases and 0 bases, with 13 bases remaining between them. Germline V gives CDR1 SGHRS, CDR2 YFSETQ. CDR3 loop: CASRPTDISTDTQYF. In nucleotides, the CDR3 is TGCGCCAGCAGGCCGACAGATATTAGCACAGATACGCAGTATTTT.

This clonotype has a count of ten or more. V usage is TRBV7-9 and J usage is TRBJ1-2; no firm D call. The CDR3 loop spans 11 amino acids. V lost 6 bases and J lost 6, with 8 bases in between. Germline V gene sequence: CDR1 SEHNR, CDR2 FQNEAQ (reference sequence). Here the CDR3 reads CASSYGDGYTF. The CDR3 DNA is TGTGCCAGCAGTTACGGGGATGGCTACACCTTC.